Listed here is a single T cell receptor (beta chain). This clone appeared once. It has no known antigen specificity. The record has no base qualities; no much larger clone is one base away. The data originate from a study of blood T cell repertoires in COVID-19 (dated by TCRdb to 2020 to 2021). For the wider study: Collaborator samples came from the United States, Italy and Spain and covered acute and convalescent phases of COVID-19. A freely available public database, intended as a resource for researchers studying the immune response to SARS-CoV-2, is where the repertoires were released. The samples were drawn from two sources: the first 160 participants of the ongoing ImmuneRACE study, and some 1,300 subjects contributed by 6 global collaborators. The prospective study material was composed of cDNA or gDNA derived from T cells, B-cell-depleted T cells, or PBMCs. Subjects who had been exposed to COVID-19, were actively infected with it, or had recovered from it provided the deeply sampled blood TCRbeta repertoires that made up the dataset. Sample metadata almost always included a de-identified subject ID, COVID-19 status, age in years and sex. Where available, HLA class I and class II types were obtained from metadata supplied by the sample provider rather than from assay-based typing. Points the paper makes about the study in general: The quantity of clinical and demographic metadata differed by source and by participant and was supplied without curation.

Trimming costs V 4 bases and J 10 bases, and their ends lie 14 bases apart. CDR1 and CDR2, per the germline V gene, are SGHVS and FQNEAQ. From its cysteine to its phenylalanine, the CDR3 spans 13 amino acids. The entry retains the CDR3 DNA only, 39 bases that are in frame from base 1. Collaborating institutions collected whole blood in K2EDTA tubes following their own protocols. Collaborator samples were shipped for TCRbeta analysis as frozen whole blood, isolated PBMCs, or DNA extracted from either sample type. The immunoSEQ Assay, a bias-controlled multiplex PCR, was used to amplify TCRbeta CDR3 regions from genomic DNA. The source study handled its data this way. The number of nucleated cells in each sample was estimated by amplification of reference gene primers within the assay. Sequence reads were collapsed and filtered to measure the absolute abundance of every unique TCRbeta CDR3 rearrangement. For each sample, productive Simpson clonality was calculated by taking the square root of Simpson's diversity index across productive rearrangements. Imported from immuneACCESS, the table was reduced by TCRdb to in-frame sequences with V and J called. These copies leave out some clones; in studies compared against another copy, an unresolved V gene accounts for under half, and the cause of the remainder is not known. That table furnishes V, J and clone size, whereas the DNA furnished D and trimming. The table for this sample lists around 90,000 clones; 80% of them were counted only once. The ten largest clonotypes hold around 20% of the sample.

The clonotype was recovered from a human donor in a cohort sampled during active COVID-19. Recombination connected TRBV7-8 to TRBJ2-1; a weak D assignment points to TRBD2 (6 bases agree). Specimen: peripheral blood. In nucleotides, the sequence is TGTGCCAGCAGCTCGCTAAGGGCGGGGGAGCAGTTCTTC. Its amino acids are CASSSLRAGEQFF.